Below are 15 T cell receptor beta chains sequenced from a single sample in a study of shared clonotypes between healthy human individuals. The protocol was immunoSEQ multiplex PCR, while the TCRdb copy is restricted to in-frame clones and leaves out a portion. This sample yields roughly 2.5 million clones, of which over 85% are seen a single time; roughly 0.14% belongs to the top ten. Sequenced material: naive CD4+ T cells sorted from blood. The subset denotes: CD45RA+ positively selected. Receptors originate from a man aged 18-30 years in good health.

The sample holds one count of this clone. This chain joins TRBV28 and TRBJ1-5; tentative D call: TRBD1 (5 bases). V was trimmed by 4 bases and J by 5 bases, leaving 18 bases between them. CDR3 length: 16 amino acids. Germline loops: CDR1 MDHEN, CDR2 SYDVKM. CDR3 in DNA: TGTGCCAGCAGTTCATCATCAAGGGGTGGGTATCAGCCCCAGCATTTT. Translating it yields CASSSSSRGGYQPQHF.

The V gene is TRBV10-2, the J gene TRBJ1-6; 8 nucleotides match TRBD1. The CDR3 is made up of 15 amino acids. Looked up from germline, CDR1 is WSHSY and CDR2 is SAAADI. V shed 10 bases and J 4 bases; nucleotides not matched to a gene: 9. The chain's CDR3 is CATQDREFYNSPLHF. CDR3 bases: TGCGCCACCCAGGACAGGGAATTTTATAATTCACCCCTCCACTTT.

This rearrangement joins TRBV11-1 to TRBJ2-7; tentatively, D is TRBD1 (6 bases). This CDR3 region has 13 residues. In germline, CDR1 is SGHAT, CDR2 FQDESV (reference sequence). V was pared by 4 bases and J by 3 bases, with 10 bases between. CDR3 region: CASSSRGVYEQYF. CDR3 DNA sequence: TGTGCCAGCAGCTCCAGGGGAGTCTACGAGCAGTACTTC.

The V gene is TRBV28, the J gene TRBJ2-7; D is tentatively TRBD1 or TRBD2 (6 bases each). The CDR3 is 16 residues long. The germline V and J ends were trimmed by 2 bases and 1 base, with 15 bases remaining between them. Germline CDR1 MDHEN, CDR2 SYDVKM. The CDR3 region is CASSLKVGGPSYEQYF. The CDR3, as DNA: TGTGCCAGCAGTTTAAAGGTGGGGGGCCCTTCCTACGAGCAGTACTTC.

V is TRBV4-1 and J is TRBJ2-7, with 7 bases aligning to TRBD2. The CDR3 spans 15 residues. With V trimmed by 4 bases and J by 3 bases, 9 bases remained unmatched. The germline gives CDR1 MGHRA, CDR2 YSYEKL. The CDR3 region is CASSREGYADYEQYF. The CDR3 DNA is TGCGCCAGCAGCCGGGAGGGGTACGCGGACTACGAGCAGTACTTC.

The V gene is TRBV15, the J gene TRBJ1-5; TRBD1 agrees at 7 bases. Germline CDR1 reads LNHNV; CDR2 reads YYDKDF (reference sequence). V dropped 3 bases and J dropped 5; count of bases not matched to a gene: 1. This CDR3 has 13 residues. CDR3 DNA sequence: TGTGCCACCAGCAGGGGACAGTATCAGCCCCAGCATTTT. Translation gives CATSRGQYQPQHF.

The chain links TRBV5-1 to TRBJ1-4; possible D gene TRBD1, 5 bases. The CDR3 has 15 amino acids. Germline CDR1 is SGHRS and CDR2 is YFSETQ. V was trimmed by 0 bases and J by 2 bases, leaving 8 bases between them. The DNA for the CDR3 is TGCGCCAGCAGCTTGGGCAGGGTGACTAATGAAAAACTGTTTTTT. Translating gives CASSLGRVTNEKLFF.

This clone was found once. V gene TRBV18 combines with J gene TRBJ1-5, with a weak D call TRBD1 (6 bases). V was shortened by 1 base and J by 1 base, with 14 bases between the two germline ends. Germline CDR1 is KGHSH and CDR2 is LQKENI. CDR3 length: 17 residues. The chain's CDR3 is CASSPLGGQGSNQPQHF. The CDR3 region has the DNA TGTGCCAGCTCACCACTCGGGGGCCAGGGGAGCAATCAGCCCCAGCATTTT. The variable domain in full, completed from reference TRBV18 and TRBJ1-5, reads NAGVMQNPRHLVRRRGQEARLRCSPMKGHSHVYWYRQLPEEGLKFMVYLQKENIIDESGMPKERFSAEFPKEGPSILRIQQVVRGDSAAYFCASSPLGGQGSNQPQHFGDGTRLSIL.

A word on this clone: At the DNA level, this CDR3 is encoded by other sequences in the same sample as well. This chain uses TRBV2 with TRBJ1-6, with D possibly TRBD1 on 5 matching bases. This CDR3 is 16 amino acids long. Germline V lookup: CDR1 SNHLY, CDR2 FYNNEI. V lost 6 bases and J lost 0, with 12 bases in between. In DNA form, the CDR3 reads TGTGCCAGCAGGGGGACCGAGAGCTCCTATAATTCACCCCTCCACTTT. This codes for CASRGTESSYNSPLHF.

The rearrangement links TRBV28 to TRBJ1-5; no clear D. CDR3 length: 12 amino acids. V was trimmed by 6 bases and J by 4 bases, leaving 7 bases between them. Germline assignment: CDR1 MDHEN and CDR2 SYDVKM. CDR3: CASRSANQPQHF. The CDR3 nucleotides are TGTGCCAGCAGGTCTGCAAATCAGCCCCAGCATTTT.

The V call is TRBV5-1, the J call TRBJ2-3; D is tentatively TRBD1 or TRBD2 (5 bases each). Germline V gives CDR1 SGHRS, CDR2 YFSETQ. CDR3 length: 15 amino acids. Trimming shortened V by 1 base and J by 1 base, and 10 bases separated the two germline ends. The CDR3, as DNA: TGCGCCAGCAGCTTGCGAGGGGTTGGCACAGATACGCAGTATTTT. Translation: CASSLRGVGTDTQYF.

The chain carries TRBV18 and TRBJ1-6; possibly TRBD1 for D (6 bases). V gave up 5 bases and J gave up 2 bases, with 19 bases separating them. The length of the CDR3 is 18 residues. Germline CDR1 KGHSH, CDR2 LQKENI. The CDR3 region has the DNA TGTGCCAGCTCATCCAGGACAGTCACCCGAACCTATAATTCACCCCTCCACTTT. As protein: CASSSRTVTRTYNSPLHF.

This sequence joins TRBV4-2 and TRBJ1-1; 7 bases match TRBD1. The CDR3 covers 14 residues. Per germline, CDR1 LGHNA and CDR2 YNFKEQ. V lost 5 bases to trimming and J lost 1 base; unmatched junction nucleotides: 4. CDR3 DNA sequence: TGTGCCAGCAGCGCAAGACAGGGGAACACTGAAGCTTTCTTT. As protein: CASSARQGNTEAFF.

The chain has TRBV5-1 and TRBJ2-7, with a weak D call TRBD1 (6 bases). CDR1 and CDR2 (germline): SGHRS, YFSETQ. With 0 bases removed from V and 3 bases from J, the gap between germline ends came to 10 bases. The CDR3 covers 14 residues. The CDR3 bases are TGCGCCAGCAGCTTGGAGGGACAATACTACGAGCAGTACTTC. Translation gives CASSLEGQYYEQYF.

This clone was seen only once. This sequence joins TRBV2 and TRBJ2-3; weak D call: TRBD2 (5 bases). This CDR3 is 13 amino acids long. V was pared by 6 bases and J by 2 bases, with 9 bases between. The germline gives CDR1 SNHLY, CDR2 FYNNEI. Here the CDR3 DNA reads TGTGCCAGCAGGGAGGAGATCACAGATACGCAGTATTTT. Protein: CASREEITDTQYF.